Below, 5 T cell receptor beta chains from the same sample are listed, as sequenced in a study of T cell clonality in common variable immunodeficiency. Clones were sequenced by immunoSEQ multiplex PCR, and TCRdb holds only the in-frame ones, with some missing. Found here are over 30,000 clones, no singletons; the ten largest cover 3.5% to 4.5%. The source material was peripheral blood mononuclear cells. The receptors originated from a person aged 18 to 75 in good health.

This clone has only a few counts. An end of the junction differs from the germline gene, which may be a read error. Partial CDR3 DNA: TGTGCTAGCAGCCGACAGGGGAGGGAGACC. Amino acids: CASSRQGRET. The full CDR3 protein reads CASSRQGRETQYF. This sequence joins TRBV7-7 and TRBJ2-5, with 8 nucleotides matching TRBD1. The read finishes 3 residues shy of the CDR3 end, and the germline J gene is used to complete it. The germline CDR1 and CDR2 sequences are SSHAT and FNYEAQ (reference sequence). The CDR3 contains 13 residues. Together with reference TRBV7-7 and TRBJ2-5, the CDR3 gives the full variable domain: GAGVSQSPRYKVTKRGQDVTLRCDPISSHATLYWYQQALGQGPEFLTYFNYEAQPDKSGLPSDRFSAERPEGSISTLTIQRTEQRDSAMYRCASSRQGRETQYFGPGTRLLVL.

With respect to this clone: The read terminates 3 residues before the CDR3 end, so the remaining end is supplied by the germline J gene. This chain connects TRBV6-2 or TRBV6-3 to TRBJ2-4; possible D gene TRBD1, 6 bases. Trimming took 7 bases from V and 7 from J, leaving 14 bases between them. Looked up from germline, CDR1 is MNHEY and CDR2 is SVGEGT. This CDR3 spans 13 amino acids. The DNA read from the CDR3 is TGTGCCAGCACAGGGGCCATCATGAACATT. The encoded protein is CASTGAIMNI. The whole CDR3 sequence is CASTGAIMNIQYF.

In its sample, this clone was seen a few times. The sample carries other DNA sequences with the same CDR3. The sequenced part of the CDR3 DNA is TGTGCCAGCAGCTTATACCAGGGCGGTGGC. Protein sequence: CASSLYQGGG. The whole CDR3 protein is CASSLYQGGGYTF. The chain combines TRBV7-3 with TRBJ1-2, with D possibly being TRBD1 (5 bases). The read ends 3 residues early relative to the CDR3; the germline J gene fills the gap. The CDR3 has 13 residues. V was trimmed by 2 bases and J by 7 bases, leaving 11 bases between them. CDR1 SGHTA and CDR2 FQGTGA come from the germline V gene.

This clone was recorded many times. The DNA ends 3 residues before the CDR3 does, and the rest of the CDR3 is filled in from the germline J gene. This chain uses TRBV28 with TRBJ1-1; 9 bases map to TRBD1. Germline values: CDR1 MDHEN, CDR2 SYDVKM. With 2 bases clipped from V and 4 bases from J, the junction kept 5 bases outside the gene matches. The length of the CDR3 is 15 residues. The CDR3 DNA, read in part, is TGTGCCAGCAGTTTACGAGGACAGGGGAGCACTGAA. Its protein is CASSLRGQGSTE. The full CDR3 sequence reads CASSLRGQGSTEAFF.

This clone was observed a handful of times. The read terminates 3 residues before the CDR3 end, so the remaining end is supplied by the germline J gene. The chain is built from TRBV2 and TRBJ2-7, with no clear D. V dropped 5 bases and J dropped 1 base, with 15 bases sitting between them. In germline, CDR1 is SNHLY, CDR2 FYNNEI. The CDR3 contains 15 residues. CDR3 in amino acids: CASSFRRQISYEQYF. The CDR3 bases that were read are TGTGCCAGCAGTTTCCGTCGACAAATTTCCTACGAG.